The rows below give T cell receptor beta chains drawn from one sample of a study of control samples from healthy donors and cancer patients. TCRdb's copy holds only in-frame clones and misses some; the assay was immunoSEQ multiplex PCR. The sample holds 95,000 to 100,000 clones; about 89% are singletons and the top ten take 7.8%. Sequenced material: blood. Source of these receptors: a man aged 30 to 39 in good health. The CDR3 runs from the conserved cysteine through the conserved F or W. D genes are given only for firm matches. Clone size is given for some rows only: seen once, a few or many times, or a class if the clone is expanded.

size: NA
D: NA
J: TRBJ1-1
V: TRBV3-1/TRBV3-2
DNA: TGTGCCAGCAGCTATAAAAGAGGAACGAACACTGAAGCTTTCTTT
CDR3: CASSYKRGTNTEAFF

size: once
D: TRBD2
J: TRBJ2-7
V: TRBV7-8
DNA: TGTGCCAGCAGCCCAGAGCGACTAGCGGGATACTACGAGCAGTACTTC
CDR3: CASSPERLAGYYEQYF

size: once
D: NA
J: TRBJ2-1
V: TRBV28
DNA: NA
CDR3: CASSSSGTSGRQQFF

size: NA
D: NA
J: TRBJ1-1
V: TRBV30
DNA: TGTGCCTGGAGTGTGGGGGGAAGAGGGACTGAAGCTTTCTTT
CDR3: CAWSVGGRGTEAFF

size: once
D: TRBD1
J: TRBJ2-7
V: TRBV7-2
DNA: TGTGCCAGCAGCAGGGACAGGGGGCAGTACGAGCAGTACTTC
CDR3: CASSRDRGQYEQYF

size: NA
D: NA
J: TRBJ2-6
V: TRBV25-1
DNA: TGTGCCAGCAGTGAAAAAGGGGCGCACGGGGCCAACGTCCTGACTTTC
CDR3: CASSEKGAHGANVLTF

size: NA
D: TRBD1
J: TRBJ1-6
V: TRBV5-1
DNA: TGCGCCAGCAGCTTGGGCGGACAGGGTAGATCACCCCTCCACTTT
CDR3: CASSLGGQGRSPLHF

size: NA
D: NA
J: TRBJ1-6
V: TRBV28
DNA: TGTGCCAGCAGTTCACCTCTATCCGGGAGCGTGAATTCACCCCTCCACTTT
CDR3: CASSSPLSGSVNSPLHF

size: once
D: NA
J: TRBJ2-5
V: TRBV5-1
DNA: TGCGCCAGCAGCTTGGCACCTGTCCAAGAGACCCAGTACTTC
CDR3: CASSLAPVQETQYF

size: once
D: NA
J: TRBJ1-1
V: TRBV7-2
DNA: TGTGCCAGCAGCTTAGGATTCCCAGGGCTGTACACTGAAGCTTTCTTT
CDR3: CASSLGFPGLYTEAFF

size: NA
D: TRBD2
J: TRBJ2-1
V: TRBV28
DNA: TGTGCCAGTAGGGGTAGCGGGGAGGCCTACAATGAGCAGTTCTTC
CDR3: CASRGSGEAYNEQFF

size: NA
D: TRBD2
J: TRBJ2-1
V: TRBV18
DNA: TGTGCCAGCTCACCTCAGGGGACTAGCGGGAGTGTAACCTACAATGAGCAGTTCTTC
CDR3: CASSPQGTSGSVTYNEQFF

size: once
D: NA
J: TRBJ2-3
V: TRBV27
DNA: TGTGCCAGCAGTTTATTGCGGCGAGGAGATACGCAGTATTTT
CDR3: CASSLLRRGDTQYF

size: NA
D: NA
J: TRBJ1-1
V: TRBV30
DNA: TGTGCCTGGGAAGGAGCAGGGAACACTGAAGCTTTCTTT
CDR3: CAWEGAGNTEAFF

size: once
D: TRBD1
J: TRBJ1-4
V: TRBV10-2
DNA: TGCGCCAGCAGAGGAGACAGGGGAGTGGCTAATGAAAAACTGTTTTTT
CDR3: CASRGDRGVANEKLFF

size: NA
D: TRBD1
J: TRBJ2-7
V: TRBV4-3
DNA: TGCGCCAGCAGCCACCTGGACAGGGGGGACGAGCAGTACTTC
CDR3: CASSHLDRGDEQYF

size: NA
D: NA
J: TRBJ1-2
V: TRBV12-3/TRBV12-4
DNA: TGTGCCAGCAGTTTGGGAGGGAACTATGGCTACACCTTC
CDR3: CASSLGGNYGYTF